Listed here are 21 T cell receptor beta chains from one sample, sequenced in a study of T cell repertoires in cytomegalovirus infection. From the reads, TCRdb called clonotypes with MiXCR, one entry per CDR3 protein. The top ten clones hold 2.5% to 3% of a sample with 150,000 to 200,000 distinct CDR3 sequences, about 21% of them seen once. Sequenced material: PBMCs. These receptors all come from a human donor in good health (CMV status not recorded). Some clones in this sample may be carry-over from other donors' samples.

This clonotype was observed a handful of times. The V and J genes are TRBV29-1 and TRBJ1-5; D is undetermined. Germline V gene lookup returns CDR1 SQVTM and CDR2 ANQGSEA. Deletions cut 5 bases from V and 4 bases from J, with 12 bases between. This CDR3 has 13 amino acids. CDR3 nucleotide sequence: TGCAGCGTTTCCCGGGCTACGAATCAGCCCCAGCATTTT. This translates into CSVSRATNQPQHF.

The chain carries TRBV12-3 or TRBV12-4 and TRBJ2-1; D unresolved. This CDR3 is 11 amino acids long. The V gene lost 6 bases and the J gene lost 10 bases, with 10 bases spanning the gap. The CDR3 sequence: CASRPPEEQFF. DNA for the CDR3: TGTGCCAGCAGGCCGCCCGAGGAGCAGTTCTTC.

This clonotype was observed at least ten times. This chain joins TRBV7-2 and TRBJ1-5; D is perhaps TRBD1 (5 bases). The CDR3 is 15 residues long. The germline V gene encodes CDR1 SGHTA and CDR2 FQGNSA. With 0 bases removed from V and 2 bases from J, the gap between germline ends came to 8 bases. CDR3 amino acids: CASSLAGRGNQPQHF. For the CDR3, the DNA is TGTGCCAGCAGCTTAGCGGGCAGGGGCAATCAGCCCCAGCATTTT.

This chain links TRBV7-3 with TRBJ2-5; D could derive from TRBD1 or TRBD2 (6 bases each). V lost 0 bases and J 5 bases, leaving 16 bases between the germline ends. CDR1 SGHTA and CDR2 FQGTGA come from the germline V gene. The CDR3 loop spans 16 amino acids. This CDR3 reads CASSLTLGGVGETQYF. CDR3 nucleotide sequence: TGTGCCAGCAGCTTAACGTTGGGGGGCGTGGGGGAGACCCAGTACTTC. The whole variable domain, remainder taken from reference TRBV7-3 and TRBJ2-5, is GAGVSQTPSNKVTEKGKYVELRCDPISGHTALYWYRQSLGQGPEFLIYFQGTGAADDSGLPNDRFFAVRPEGSVSTLKIQRTERGDSAVYLCASSLTLGGVGETQYFGPGTRLLVL.

This clonotype was detected only a few times. This chain connects TRBV14 to TRBJ2-1; 7 positions agree with TRBD2. The length of the CDR3 is 13 residues. Looked up from germline, CDR1 is SGHDN and CDR2 is FVKESK. V lost 4 bases to trimming and J lost 9 bases; unmatched junction nucleotides: 6. The CDR3 spells CASSPRLAAEQFF. The CDR3 coding sequence is TGTGCCAGCAGCCCTAGACTAGCTGCTGAGCAGTTCTTC.

The chain combines TRBV3-1 with TRBJ2-5; the D is unclear. The CDR3 has 13 amino acids. V was trimmed by 4 bases and J by 3 bases, leaving 9 bases between them. Germline lookup yields CDR1 LGHDT and CDR2 YNNKEL (reference sequence). CDR3 protein: CASSLRSKETQYF. DNA for the CDR3: TGTGCCAGCAGCCTAAGATCTAAAGAGACCCAGTACTTC.

V and J are TRBV12-3 or TRBV12-4 and TRBJ2-1; D might be TRBD2 (6 bases). The CDR3 has 14 amino acids. V gave up 5 bases and J gave up 0 bases, with 8 bases separating them. CDR3: CASSAGSSYNEQFF. CDR3 DNA: TGTGCCAGCAGTGCGGGAAGCTCCTACAATGAGCAGTTCTTC.

The chain recombines TRBV29-1 with TRBJ2-7; 7 nucleotides match TRBD1. V lost 6 bases, J lost 1 base, and 6 bases stayed unmatched. The CDR3 is 13 residues long. The germline gives CDR1 SQVTM, CDR2 ANQGSEA. CDR3 sequence reads: CSVGTDSSYEQYF. The CDR3 DNA reads TGCAGCGTGGGGACAGATTCTTCCTACGAGCAGTACTTC.

This clonotype was observed at least ten times. This chain uses TRBV7-2 with TRBJ1-2; tentatively, D is TRBD1 (6 bases). Trimming removed 1 base from V and 7 bases from J, with 10 bases in between. Germline CDR1 SGHTA, CDR2 FQGNSA. This CDR3 contains 13 residues. The chain's CDR3 is CASSLGQGIGYTF. CDR3 DNA: TGTGCCAGCAGCTTAGGGCAGGGGATTGGCTACACCTTC.

V gene TRBV6-1 combines with J gene TRBJ2-7, with D perhaps matching TRBD1 or TRBD2 (5 bases each). Germline-derived CDR1 and CDR2 are MNHNS and SASEGT. Trimming left V 4 bases short and J 3 bases short, with 10 bases between. This CDR3 is built from 13 residues. The CDR3 bases are TGTGCCAGCAGTGCGGGACGGAGCTACGAGCAGTACTTC. Translated: CASSAGRSYEQYF.

V gene TRBV6-5 combines with J gene TRBJ2-7, with D perhaps TRBD1 (6 bases). V lost 5 bases, J lost 3 bases, and 20 bases lay in between. CDR3 length equals 16 residues. CDR1 is MNHEY and CDR2 is SVGAGI in the germline V gene. CDR3 nucleotide sequence: TGTGCCAGCAGTCCGCGGACAGTCTCTTACAACTACGAGCAGTACTTC. It codes for CASSPRTVSYNYEQYF.

This clonotype was recorded a few times. V and J are TRBV12-3 or TRBV12-4 and TRBJ1-1; 8 nucleotides agree with TRBD1. V lost 8 bases, J lost 5 bases, and 10 bases stayed unmatched. The CDR3 length is 14 residues. CDR3 region: CASGSRTGRTEAFF. In nucleotides, the CDR3 is TGTGCCAGCGGTTCCAGGACAGGGAGAACTGAAGCTTTCTTT.

V gene TRBV7-8 combines with J gene TRBJ2-7, with 12 bases aligning to TRBD2. The CDR3 runs 16 residues. CDR1 SGHVS and CDR2 FQNEAQ come from the germline V gene. V gave up 6 bases and J gave up 2 bases; unmatched junction bases: 8. CDR3: CASRPTSGRSAYEQYF. CDR3 in DNA: TGTGCCAGCAGGCCTACTAGCGGGAGGAGCGCCTACGAGCAGTACTTC.

This clonotype turned up a few times. The CDR3 DNA follows: TGTGCCACCAGTGATGCAGGAAGGGAGCAGTACTTC. Residues: CATSDAGREQYF. The V gene is TRBV24-1, the J gene TRBJ2-7; no definite D call. This CDR3 contains 12 residues. Germline CDR1 KGHDR, CDR2 SFDVKD. V was pared by 3 bases and J by 7 bases, with 9 bases between.

The chain carries TRBV7-4 and TRBJ1-5; D may be TRBD1 (5 bases). This CDR3 spans 13 amino acids. Trimming shortened V by 10 bases and J by 3 bases, and 13 bases separated the two germline ends. CDR1 is SGHVT and CDR2 is SQSDAQ in the germline V gene. CDR3 in amino acids: CATSAGVNQPQHF. CDR3 bases: TGTGCCACCTCCGCGGGGGTCAATCAGCCCCAGCATTTT.

Only a few counts were recorded for this clonotype. This chain joins TRBV10-3 and TRBJ1-2; D is undetermined. Trimming left V 3 bases short and J 8 bases short, with 10 bases between. The CDR3 length is 12 residues. CDR1 ENHRY and CDR2 SYGVKD come from the germline V gene. The CDR3 reads CAISDPGRGYTF. The CDR3 DNA is TGTGCCATCAGTGACCCGGGGAGAGGCTACACCTTC.

This clonotype was found many times. The DNA of the CDR3 is TGTGCCAGCAGCCGCGGGACAGGGTCCAAAAACATTCAGTACTTC. Translating it yields CASSRGTGSKNIQYF. The chain uses TRBV7-2 and TRBJ2-4, with 9 bases that match TRBD1. The trim removed 5 bases at V and 2 bases at J, leaving 4 bases unmatched. The CDR3 consists of 15 residues. Germline V gene data show CDR1 as SGHTA and CDR2 as FQGNSA. The full variable domain, in which reference TRBV7-2 and TRBJ2-4 provide the parts outside the CDR3, is GAGVSQSPSNKVTEKGKDVELRCDPISGHTALYWYRQSLGQGLEFLIYFQGNSAPDKSGLPSDRFSAERTGGSVSTLTIQRTQQEDSAVYLCASSRGTGSKNIQYFGAGTRLSVL.

The table lists this clonotype with many counts. J is TRBJ2-1 and V is TRBV7-2; TRBD2 agrees at 9 bases. CDR1 is SGHTA and CDR2 is FQGNSA in the germline V gene. J was trimmed by 8 bases and V by 6 bases; bases with no gene match: 11. This CDR3 has 15 amino acids. The CDR3 reads CASRSDRAGGYEQFF. The CDR3 bases are TGTGCCAGCAGATCCGATCGCGCGGGAGGGTATGAGCAGTTCTTC.

This clonotype has more than one count but fewer than ten. The J gene is TRBJ2-5, the V gene TRBV29-1; 13 bases are a match to TRBD2. Germline V gives CDR1 SQVTM, CDR2 ANQGSEA. This CDR3 region has 13 residues. The V and J ends lost 5 bases and 4 bases, in that order; junction bases with no gene match: 1. The CDR3 DNA reads TGCAGCGTTCGGACTAGCGGGAGAGAGACCCAGTACTTC. The encoded protein is CSVRTSGRETQYF.

This clonotype has a count of ten or more. Its ends do not fully match the called genes, so a read error is possible. The chain joins TRBV5-1 to TRBJ1-1; D is unclear. Per the germline V gene, CDR1 is SGHRS and CDR2 is YFSETQ. This CDR3 spans 14 amino acids. Here the CDR3 reads CASSPGTLNTEAFF. In DNA form, the CDR3 reads TGTGCCAGCTCACCAGGCACCTTGAACACTGAAGCTTTCTTT.

This clonotype was seen only a few times. The chain links TRBV24-1 to TRBJ2-7, with 10 bases matching TRBD2. With 0 bases clipped from V and 5 bases from J, the junction kept 9 bases outside the gene matches. The CDR3 loop spans 17 amino acids. Germline CDR1 KGHDR, CDR2 SFDVKD. CDR3 coding DNA: TGTGCCACCAGTGATTTGGGATCTAGCGGGAGTCGTAACGAGCAGTACTTC. It yields the protein CATSDLGSSGSRNEQYF.